This is a list of T cell receptor beta chains from one sample in a study of T cells after posttransplantation cyclophosphamide. The protocol was immunoSEQ multiplex PCR, while the TCRdb copy is restricted to in-frame clones and leaves out a portion. The sample carries about 20,000 clones, 97% recorded once. Sequenced material: naive CD4+ T cells sorted from PBMCs. All receptors come from a man in his fifties or sixties in good health, CMV-negative, and a related stem cell transplant donor. Both conserved end residues are part of each CDR3. The D gene is left open where the match is weak.

D gene | J gene | V gene | CDR3 protein | CDR3 DNA
. | TRBJ1-1 | TRBV7-3 | CASSSRGKTEAFF | TGTGCCAGCAGCTCCCGGGGGAAAACTGAAGCTTTCTTT
TRBD1 | TRBJ2-5 | TRBV28 | CASRLRQGQTQYF | TGTGCCAGCAGACTACGACAGGGACAGACCCAGTACTTC
. | TRBJ2-7 | TRBV5-5 | CASSFFDRPYEQYF | TGTGCCAGCAGCTTCTTCGACAGGCCCTACGAGCAGTACTTC
. | TRBJ2-7 | TRBV18 | CASSARSTDYEQYF | TGTGCCAGCTCAGCGCGGAGTACCGACTACGAGCAGTACTTC
. | TRBJ2-3 | TRBV19 | CASSVGQGTDTQYF | TGTGCCAGTAGTGTGGGTCAGGGCACAGATACGCAGTATTTT
TRBD2 | TRBJ2-7 | TRBV27 | CASSRVGGVFYEQYF | TGTGCCAGCAGCCGTGTCGGGGGGGTCTTCTACGAGCAGTACTTC
TRBD2 | TRBJ2-7 | TRBV19 | CASSPRLAGAPEQYF | TGTGCCAGTAGTCCCAGACTAGCGGGAGCCCCCGAGCAGTACTTC
. | TRBJ1-5 | TRBV19 | CASSLYSSNQPQHF | TGTGCCAGTAGTCTATATAGCTCAAATCAGCCCCAGCATTTT
TRBD1 | TRBJ1-6 | TRBV11-3 | CASSFPWDSYNSPLHF | TGTGCCAGCAGCTTTCCATGGGACAGCTATAATTCCCCCCTCCACTTT
. | TRBJ2-7 | TRBV6-1 | CASSERFHEQYF | TGTGCCAGCAGTGAGAGGTTCCACGAGCAGTACTTC
TRBD1 | TRBJ1-6 | TRBV5-1 | CASSLTGTALNSPLHF | TGCGCCAGCAGCCTGACCGGGACAGCTTTAAATTCACCCCTCCACTTT